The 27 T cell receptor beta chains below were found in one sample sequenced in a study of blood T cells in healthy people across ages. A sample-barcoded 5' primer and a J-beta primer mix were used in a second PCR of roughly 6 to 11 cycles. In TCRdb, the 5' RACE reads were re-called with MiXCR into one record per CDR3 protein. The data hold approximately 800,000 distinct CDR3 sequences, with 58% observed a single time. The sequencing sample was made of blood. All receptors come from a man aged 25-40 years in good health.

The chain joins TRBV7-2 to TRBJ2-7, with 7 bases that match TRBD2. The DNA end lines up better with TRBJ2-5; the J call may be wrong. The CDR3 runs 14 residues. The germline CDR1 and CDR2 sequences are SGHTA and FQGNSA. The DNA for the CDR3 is TGTGCCAGCAGCTCTAACGGGGGGTCGGAGACCCAGTACTTC. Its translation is CASSSNGGSETQYF.

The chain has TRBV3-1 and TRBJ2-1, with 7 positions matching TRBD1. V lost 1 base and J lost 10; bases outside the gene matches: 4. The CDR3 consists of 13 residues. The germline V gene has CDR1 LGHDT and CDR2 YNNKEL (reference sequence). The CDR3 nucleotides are TGTGCCAGCAGCCAAGGCCCGGGACAGGAGCAGTTCTTC. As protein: CASSQGPGQEQFF.

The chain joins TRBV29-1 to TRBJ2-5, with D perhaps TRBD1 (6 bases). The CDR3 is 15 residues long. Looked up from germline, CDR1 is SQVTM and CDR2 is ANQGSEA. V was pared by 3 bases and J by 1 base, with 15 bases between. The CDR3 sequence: CSVDLDRSFQETQYF. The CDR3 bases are TGCAGCGTTGACCTGGACAGAAGTTTCCAAGAGACCCAGTACTTC.

The CDR3 DNA follows: TGTGCCAGCAGCTCCCCTTTGGGGGATACGCAGTATTTT. As protein: CASSSPLGDTQYF. The V call is TRBV7-2, the J call TRBJ2-3; unclear D gene. Trimming left V 4 bases short and J 6 bases short, with 11 bases between. This CDR3 is built from 13 residues. Per the germline V gene, CDR1 is SGHTA and CDR2 is FQGNSA.

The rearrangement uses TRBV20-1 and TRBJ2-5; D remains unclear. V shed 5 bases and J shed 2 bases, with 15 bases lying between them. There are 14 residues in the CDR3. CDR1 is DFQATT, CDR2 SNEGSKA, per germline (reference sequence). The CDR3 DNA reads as TGCAGTGCTGAGGCGAGTGGATGGCAAGAGACCCAGTACTTC. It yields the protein CSAEASGWQETQYF.

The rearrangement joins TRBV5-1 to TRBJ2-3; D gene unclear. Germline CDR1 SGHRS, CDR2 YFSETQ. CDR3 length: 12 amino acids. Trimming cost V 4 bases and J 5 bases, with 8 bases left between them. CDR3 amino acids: CASSTFEDTQYF. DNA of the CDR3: TGCGCCAGCAGCACCTTCGAAGATACGCAGTATTTT. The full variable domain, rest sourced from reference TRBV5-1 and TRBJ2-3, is KAGVTQTPRYLIKTRGQQVTLSCSPISGHRSVSWYQQTPGQGLQFLFEYFSETQRNKGNFPGRFSGRQFSNSRSEMNVSTLELGDSALYLCASSTFEDTQYFGPGTRLTVL.

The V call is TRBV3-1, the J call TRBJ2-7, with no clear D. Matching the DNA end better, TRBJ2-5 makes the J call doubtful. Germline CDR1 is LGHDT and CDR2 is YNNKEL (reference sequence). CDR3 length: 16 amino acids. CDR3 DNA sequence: TGTGCCAGCAGCCAAGATATACCGAAGATCCAAGAGACCCAGTACTTC. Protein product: CASSQDIPKIQETQYF.

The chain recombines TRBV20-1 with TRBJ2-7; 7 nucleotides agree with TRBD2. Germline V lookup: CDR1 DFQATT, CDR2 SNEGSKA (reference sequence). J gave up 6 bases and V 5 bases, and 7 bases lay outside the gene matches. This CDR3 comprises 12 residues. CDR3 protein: CSAPRLASEQYF. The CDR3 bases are TGCAGTGCTCCTAGACTAGCCTCCGAGCAGTACTTC.

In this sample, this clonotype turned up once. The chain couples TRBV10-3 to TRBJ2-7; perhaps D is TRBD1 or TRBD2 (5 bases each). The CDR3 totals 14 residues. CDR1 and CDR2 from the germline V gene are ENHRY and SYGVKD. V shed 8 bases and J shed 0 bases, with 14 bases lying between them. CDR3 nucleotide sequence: TGTGCCATCCGTGCGCCAGGGAGCTCCTACGAGCAGTACTTC. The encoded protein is CAIRAPGSSYEQYF.

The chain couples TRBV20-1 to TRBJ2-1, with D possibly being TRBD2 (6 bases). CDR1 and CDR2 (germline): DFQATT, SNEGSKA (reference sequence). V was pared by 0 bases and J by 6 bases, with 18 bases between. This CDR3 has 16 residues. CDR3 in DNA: TGCAGTGCTAGAGACGCTGGGAAGGGAGGTGGCAATGAGCAGTTCTTC. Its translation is CSARDAGKGGGNEQFF.

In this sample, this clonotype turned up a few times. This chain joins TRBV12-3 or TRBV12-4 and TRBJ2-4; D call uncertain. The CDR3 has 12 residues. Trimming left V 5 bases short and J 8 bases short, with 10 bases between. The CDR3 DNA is TGTGCCAGCAGTACCCACGAAGACATTCAGTACTTC. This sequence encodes CASSTHEDIQYF.

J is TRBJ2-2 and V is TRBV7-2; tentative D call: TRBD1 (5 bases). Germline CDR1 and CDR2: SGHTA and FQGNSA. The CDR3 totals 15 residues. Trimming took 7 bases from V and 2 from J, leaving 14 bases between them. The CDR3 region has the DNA TGTGCCAGCACCCAGGGCAGCATTAACACCGGGGAGCTGTTTTTT. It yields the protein CASTQGSINTGELFF.

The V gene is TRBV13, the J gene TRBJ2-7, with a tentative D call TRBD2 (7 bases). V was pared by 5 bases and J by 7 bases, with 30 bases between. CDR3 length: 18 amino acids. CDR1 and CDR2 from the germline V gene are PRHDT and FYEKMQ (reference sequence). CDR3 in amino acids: CASSQTLTGGYSGDEQYF. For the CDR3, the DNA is TGTGCCAGCAGCCAAACCCTTACGGGGGGCTATAGTGGGGATGAGCAGTACTTC. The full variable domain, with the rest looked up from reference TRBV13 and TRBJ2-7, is AAGVIQSPRHLIKEKRETATLKCYPIPRHDTVYWYQQGPGQDPQFLISFYEKMQSDKGSIPDRFSAQQFSDYHSELNMSSLELGDSALYFCASSQTLTGGYSGDEQYFGPGTRLTVT.

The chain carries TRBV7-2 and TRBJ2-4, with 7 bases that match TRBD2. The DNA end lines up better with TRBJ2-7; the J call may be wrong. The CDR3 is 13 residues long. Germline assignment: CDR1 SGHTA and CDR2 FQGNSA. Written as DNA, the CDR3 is TGTGCCAGCAGCTTAGAACTAGCGAACGAGCAGTACTTC. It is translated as CASSLELANEQYF.

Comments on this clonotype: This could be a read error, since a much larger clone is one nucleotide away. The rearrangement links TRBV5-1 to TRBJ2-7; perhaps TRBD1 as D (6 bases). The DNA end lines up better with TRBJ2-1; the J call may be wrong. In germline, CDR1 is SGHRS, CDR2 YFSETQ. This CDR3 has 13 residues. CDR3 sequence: CASSWDKAYEQFF. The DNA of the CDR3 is TGCGCCAGCAGCTGGGACAAAGCCTACGAGCAGTTCTTC.

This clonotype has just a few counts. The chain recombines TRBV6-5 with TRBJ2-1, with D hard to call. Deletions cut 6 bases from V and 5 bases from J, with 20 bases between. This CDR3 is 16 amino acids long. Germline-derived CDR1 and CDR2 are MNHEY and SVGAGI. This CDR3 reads CASSPSRRVPNNEQFF. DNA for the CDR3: TGTGCCAGCAGCCCCAGCCGAAGGGTGCCTAACAATGAGCAGTTCTTC.

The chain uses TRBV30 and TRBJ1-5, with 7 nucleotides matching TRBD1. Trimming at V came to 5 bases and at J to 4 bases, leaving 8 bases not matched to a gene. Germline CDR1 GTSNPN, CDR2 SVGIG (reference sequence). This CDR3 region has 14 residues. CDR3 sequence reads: CAWDRQGGNQPQHF. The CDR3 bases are TGTGCCTGGGACAGACAGGGAGGAAATCAGCCCCAGCATTTT.

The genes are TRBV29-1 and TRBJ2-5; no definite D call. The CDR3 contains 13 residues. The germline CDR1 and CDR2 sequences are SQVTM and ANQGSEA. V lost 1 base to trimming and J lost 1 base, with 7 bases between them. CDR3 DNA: TGCAGCGTTGAAGGGAACTTCCAAGAGACCCAGTACTTC. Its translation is CSVEGNFQETQYF.

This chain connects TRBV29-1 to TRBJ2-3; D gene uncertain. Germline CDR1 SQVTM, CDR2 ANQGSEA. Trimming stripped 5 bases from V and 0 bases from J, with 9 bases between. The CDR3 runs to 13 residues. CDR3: CSVSQASTDTQYF. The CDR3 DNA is TGCAGCGTTAGCCAGGCTAGCACAGATACGCAGTATTTT.

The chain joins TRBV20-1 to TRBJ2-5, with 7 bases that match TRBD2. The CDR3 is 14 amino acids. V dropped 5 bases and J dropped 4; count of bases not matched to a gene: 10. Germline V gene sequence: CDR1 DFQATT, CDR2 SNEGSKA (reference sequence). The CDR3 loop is CSALSSGGGETQYF. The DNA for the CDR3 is TGCAGTGCTCTCTCTAGCGGTGGAGGAGAGACCCAGTACTTC.

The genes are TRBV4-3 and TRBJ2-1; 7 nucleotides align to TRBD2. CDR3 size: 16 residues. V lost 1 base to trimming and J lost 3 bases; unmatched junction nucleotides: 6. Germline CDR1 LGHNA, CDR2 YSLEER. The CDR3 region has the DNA TGCGCCAGCAGCCAAGGAATAGCGGGTTTCTACAATGAGCAGTTCTTC. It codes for CASSQGIAGFYNEQFF.

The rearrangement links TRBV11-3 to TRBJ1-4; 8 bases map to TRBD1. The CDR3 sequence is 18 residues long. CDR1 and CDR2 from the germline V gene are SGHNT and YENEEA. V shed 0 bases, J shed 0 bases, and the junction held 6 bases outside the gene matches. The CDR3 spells CASSLDHGQGATNEKLFF. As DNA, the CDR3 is TGTGCCAGCAGCTTAGATCATGGACAGGGCGCAACTAATGAAAAACTGTTTTTT.

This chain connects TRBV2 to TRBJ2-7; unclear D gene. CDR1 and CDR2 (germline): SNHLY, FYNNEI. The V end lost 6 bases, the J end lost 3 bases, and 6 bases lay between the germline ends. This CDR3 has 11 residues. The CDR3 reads CASRERYEQYF. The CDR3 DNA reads TGTGCCAGCAGGGAGCGCTACGAGCAGTACTTC.

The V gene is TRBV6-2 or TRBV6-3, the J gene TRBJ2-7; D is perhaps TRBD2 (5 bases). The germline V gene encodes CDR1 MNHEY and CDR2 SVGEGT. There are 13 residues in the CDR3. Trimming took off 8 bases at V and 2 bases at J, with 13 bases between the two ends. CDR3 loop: CASGEGLTYEQYF. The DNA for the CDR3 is TGTGCCAGCGGTGAGGGCCTCACCTACGAGCAGTACTTC.

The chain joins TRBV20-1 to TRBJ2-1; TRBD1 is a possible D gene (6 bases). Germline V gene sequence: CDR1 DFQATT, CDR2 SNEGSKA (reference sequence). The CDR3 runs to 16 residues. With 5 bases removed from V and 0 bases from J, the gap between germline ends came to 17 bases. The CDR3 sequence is CSAFSDQGSSYNEQFF. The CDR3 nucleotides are TGCAGTGCTTTTTCCGACCAGGGGAGCTCCTACAATGAGCAGTTCTTC.

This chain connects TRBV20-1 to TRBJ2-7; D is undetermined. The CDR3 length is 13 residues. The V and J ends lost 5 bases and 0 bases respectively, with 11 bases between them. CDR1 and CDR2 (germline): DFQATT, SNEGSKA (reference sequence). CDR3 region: CSAVGRVSYEQYF. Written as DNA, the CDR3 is TGCAGTGCTGTCGGCAGAGTCTCCTACGAGCAGTACTTC.

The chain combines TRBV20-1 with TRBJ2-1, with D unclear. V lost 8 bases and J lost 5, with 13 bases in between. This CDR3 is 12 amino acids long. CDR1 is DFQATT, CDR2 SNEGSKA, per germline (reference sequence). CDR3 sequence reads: CSFDGVDNEQFF. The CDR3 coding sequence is TGCAGTTTTGATGGGGTCGACAATGAGCAGTTCTTC.